These T cell receptor beta chains were read from a single sample in a study of tumor and adjacent non-tumor tissue in lung cancer. TCRdb called the multiplex PCR reads again in MiXCR, with one record for every CDR3 protein. The table shows about 110,000 distinct CDR3 sequences, with 62% occurring only once. The sequenced sample was distant non-tumor lung tissue. The source of these receptors is a man aged 55 to 70 with non-small cell lung cancer. The CDR3 runs from the conserved cysteine through the conserved F or W. D genes are given only for firm matches. Clone size is given for some rows only: seen once, a few or many times, or a class if the clone is expanded.

abundance: .
v_gene: TRBV4-2
d_gene: TRBD2
j_gene: TRBJ2-7
CDR3nt: TGCGCCAGAAGCCAAGTTGGAGCGGGAGGGCTGGAGTACGACCAGTACTTC
CDR3aa: CARSQVGAGGLEYDQYF

abundance: many
v_gene: TRBV6-2/TRBV6-3
d_gene: .
j_gene: TRBJ2-2
CDR3nt: TGTGCCAGCAGCCATCCCACCGGGGAGCTGTTTTTT
CDR3aa: CASSHPTGELFF

abundance: .
v_gene: TRBV5-4
d_gene: TRBD1
j_gene: TRBJ2-7
CDR3nt: TGTGCCAGCAGCCCTACAGGGGGAGGAGCATACGAACAGTACTTC
CDR3aa: CASSPTGGGAYEQYF

abundance: many
v_gene: TRBV12-3/TRBV12-4
d_gene: .
j_gene: TRBJ1-2
CDR3nt: TGTGCCAGCAGTTTAGGTCGCGGGGATGCCTATGGCTACACCTTC
CDR3aa: CASSLGRGDAYGYTF

abundance: few
v_gene: TRBV29-1
d_gene: .
j_gene: TRBJ2-1
CDR3nt: TGCAGTGCTAACGAGGCCACGCAGGGTGGCATGGGCGAGCGGTTCTTC
CDR3aa: CSANEATQGGMGERFF

abundance: .
v_gene: TRBV29-1
d_gene: .
j_gene: TRBJ2-1
CDR3nt: TGCAGCATTGATATTGAAGACTCCTACAATGAGCAGTTCTTT
CDR3aa: CSIDIEDSYNEQFF

abundance: .
v_gene: TRBV6-1
d_gene: .
j_gene: TRBJ1-2
CDR3nt: TGTGCCGGCAGAGAGGGTCTTTATAGCTACACCTTC
CDR3aa: CAGREGLYSYTF

abundance: many
v_gene: TRBV5-6
d_gene: .
j_gene: TRBJ2-3
CDR3nt: TGTGCCAGCAGCTTGACTCGGCGCACAGATACGCAGTATTTT
CDR3aa: CASSLTRRTDTQYF

abundance: once
v_gene: TRBV6-2/TRBV6-3
d_gene: .
j_gene: TRBJ2-1
CDR3nt: TGTGCCAACAGTAAAGCGGGGGCAGGGGGTGAGCAGTTCTTC
CDR3aa: CANSKAGAGGEQFF

abundance: few
v_gene: TRBV7-9
d_gene: .
j_gene: TRBJ2-5
CDR3nt: TGTGCTAGCAGCTTAGGGCAGACCCAAGAGACCCAGTACTTC
CDR3aa: CASSLGQTQETQYF

abundance: .
v_gene: TRBV5-6
d_gene: .
j_gene: TRBJ1-1
CDR3nt: TGTGCCAGCAGACAGGGTGAAGCTTTCTTT
CDR3aa: CASRQGEAFF